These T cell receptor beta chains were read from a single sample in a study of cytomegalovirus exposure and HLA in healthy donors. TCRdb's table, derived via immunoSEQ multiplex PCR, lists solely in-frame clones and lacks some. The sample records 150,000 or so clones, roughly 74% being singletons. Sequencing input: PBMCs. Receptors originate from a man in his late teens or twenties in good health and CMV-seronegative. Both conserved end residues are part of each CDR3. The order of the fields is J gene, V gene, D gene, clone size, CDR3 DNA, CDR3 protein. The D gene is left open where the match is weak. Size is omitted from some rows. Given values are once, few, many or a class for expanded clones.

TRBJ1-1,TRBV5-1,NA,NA,TGCGCCAGCAGCTTGGATGTGGGTTCGGGCACTGAAGCTTTCTTT,CASSLDVGSGTEAFF
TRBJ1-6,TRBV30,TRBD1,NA,TGTGCCTGGAGCTTATCGGGGACAGGGGGTAATTCACCCCTCCACTTT,CAWSLSGTGGNSPLHF
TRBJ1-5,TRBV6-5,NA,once,TGTGCCAGCAGTTACTCAGCAGGGGAAAAAGCTCAGCCCCAGCATTTT,CASSYSAGEKAQPQHF
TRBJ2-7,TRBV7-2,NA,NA,TGTGCCAGCAGCTCCAGAACCTCCTACGAGCAGTACTTC,CASSSRTSYEQYF
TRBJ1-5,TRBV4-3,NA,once,TGCGCCAGCAGCCAAGAGACAGGAAGGGATCAGCCCCAGCATTTT,CASSQETGRDQPQHF
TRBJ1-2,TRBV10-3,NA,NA,TGTGCCATCAGGGGCCTGGGCAGTGAATATGGCTACACCTTC,CAIRGLGSEYGYTF
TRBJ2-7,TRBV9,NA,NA,TGTGCCGGCAGCGTAGAGATTGCGCCAACCTACGAGCAGTACTTC,CAGSVEIAPTYEQYF
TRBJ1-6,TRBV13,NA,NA,TGTGCCAGCAGATCCAGGGGCGGAGTTTCACCCCTCCACTTT,CASRSRGGVSPLHF
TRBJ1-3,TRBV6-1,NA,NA,TGTGCCAGCCGGCAACAGGTCCCCTCTGGAAACACCATATATTTT,CASRQQVPSGNTIYF
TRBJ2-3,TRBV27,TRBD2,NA,TGTGCCAGCAGCTTGATACTAGCGGGGGCCACAGATACGCAGTATTTT,CASSLILAGATDTQYF
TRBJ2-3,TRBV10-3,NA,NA,TGTGCCATCAGTGATATTGATACGCAGTATTTT,CAISDIDTQYF
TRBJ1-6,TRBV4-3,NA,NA,TGCGCCAGCAGCCAAGATAGAGCGAAGCGAGGATACTCACCCCTCCACTTT,CASSQDRAKRGYSPLHF
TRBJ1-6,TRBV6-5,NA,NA,TGTGCCAGCAGCTGGGGGAGGCCCTATAATTCACCCCTCCACTTT,CASSWGRPYNSPLHF
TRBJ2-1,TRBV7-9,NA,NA,TGTGCCAGCAGCTTTGGAGGGAATCCCGATGAGCAGTTCTTC,CASSFGGNPDEQFF
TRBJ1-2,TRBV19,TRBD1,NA,TGTGCCAGCTCAACGGACAGGGAACGTGGCTACACCTTC,CASSTDRERGYTF
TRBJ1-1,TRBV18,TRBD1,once,TGTGCCAGCTCACCTACCGGGACAGCGAACACTGAAGCTTTCTTT,CASSPTGTANTEAFF
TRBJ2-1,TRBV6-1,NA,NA,TGTGCCGGTGGAGGGGTCCCTAGACGCAATGAGCAGTTCTTC,CAGGGVPRRNEQFF
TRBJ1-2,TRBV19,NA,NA,TGTGCCAGTAGTACCCAGACAGCCCTCCCCGGCTACACCTTC,CASSTQTALPGYTF
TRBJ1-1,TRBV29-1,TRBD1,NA,TGCAGCGTTACCGGGACAGGGGGCTCGCACACTGAAGCTTTCTTT,CSVTGTGGSHTEAFF
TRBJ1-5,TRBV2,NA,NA,TGTGCCAGCAGTGCCGACGGCTTGAGGAATCAGCCCCAGCATTTT,CASSADGLRNQPQHF
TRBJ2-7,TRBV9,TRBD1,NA,TGTGCCAGCAGCGTTACCGGGACAGCATCCTACGAGCAGTACTTC,CASSVTGTASYEQYF
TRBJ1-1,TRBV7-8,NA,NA,TGTGCCAGCAGTCAATTTCCGTCCCCTCGTATTGGCATTCAGACTGAAGCTTTCTTT,CASSQFPSPRIGIQTEAFF
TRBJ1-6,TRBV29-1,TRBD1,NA,TGCAGCGTAGGGACAGGGGATGGTTCACCCCTCCACTTT,CSVGTGDGSPLHF
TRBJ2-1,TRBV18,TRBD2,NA,TGTGCCAGCTCACTTCCGGGACTAGCGGGGGGGAAGAGCTCCTACAATGAGCAGTTCTTC,CASSLPGLAGGKSSYNEQFF
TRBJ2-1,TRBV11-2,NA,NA,TGTGCCAGCAGCTTACGGCGGGCTTCTGACAATGAGCAGTTCTTC,CASSLRRASDNEQFF
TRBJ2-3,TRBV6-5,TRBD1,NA,TGTGCCAGCAGTAAGACAGGGGCGGGGTCAGATACGCAGTATTTT,CASSKTGAGSDTQYF
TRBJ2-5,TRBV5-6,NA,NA,TGTGCCAGCAGCCCGACGGGGGGCGGGATAGAGACCCAGTACTTC,CASSPTGGGIETQYF